The clone carrying this T cell receptor (beta chain) was seen many times. The antigen is undetermined. As the template, RNA transcripts were used to amplify TCR beta CDR3 regions. HTBI primers served in a first-round RT-PCR, which a second-round multiplex PCR followed. TCRdb processed the multiplex PCR reads anew with MiXCR; each CDR3 protein has one entry. The table has under 350,000 distinct CDR3 sequences, roughly 16% seen once; the top ten hold about 12%. This sample is part of a study of Graves' ophthalmopathy and Graves' hyperthyroidism. Study observations and caveats: Classification of ophthalmopathy versus stable hyperthyroidism by a 13-signature model yielded roughly 86% sensitivity and around 77% specificity.

Trimming cost V 4 bases and J 8 bases, with 18 bases left between them. CDR3 length: 15 residues. Thyroid ultrasound, orbital computed tomography, TRAb, serum thyroxine and clinical symptoms formed the basis of diagnosis. The TCR was taken from an adult man with Graves' ophthalmopathy. V and J are TRBV12-3 or TRBV12-4 and TRBJ1-3; a possible D gene is TRBD1 (5 bases). Sequencing was carried out using peripheral blood. The CDR3 bases are TGTGCCAGCAGTTCATGGGACCGGACTTCGGACACCATATATTTT. Protein: CASSSWDRTSDTIYF.